What follows are 13 T cell receptor beta chains derived from one specimen sequenced in a study of OX40 agonist ivuxolimab in advanced cancers. Library method: the immunoSEQ multiplex PCR assay. TCRdb obtained this table from immuneACCESS and retained in-frame rearrangements with V and J assigned. These tables miss some clones; where compared with another copy, unresolved V genes account for less than half of the shortfall, and the remainder is unexplained. The sample table lists about 69,000 clones, 75% to 90% of them with a count of one. Roughly 2.5% of the sample rests with the top ten. Sequenced here: CD4+ or CD8+ T cells sorted from blood, sampled in a trial of the OX40 agonist ivuxolimab. These receptor sequences come from an adult with an advanced solid tumor such as melanoma, head and neck, liver or kidney cancer.

The DNA for the CDR3 is TGTGCCAGCAGCCGAGGGGACCCTGAGCCTGGAAACACCATATATTTT. It is translated as CASSRGDPEPGNTIYF. The chain uses TRBV4-2 and TRBJ1-3, with D perhaps TRBD1 (5 bases). CDR3 size: 16 residues. From germline, CDR1 is LGHNA and CDR2 YNFKEQ. V lost 4 bases and J 2 bases, leaving 15 bases between the germline ends.

This rearrangement joins TRBV5-4 to TRBJ1-2, with no clear D. The CDR3 consists of 12 residues. Germline loops: CDR1 SGHNT, CDR2 YYREEE (reference sequence). V lost 0 bases and J 6 bases, leaving 6 bases between the germline ends. The DNA of the CDR3 is TGTGCCAGCAGCTTGGGGGGAGATGGCTACACCTTC. It is translated as CASSLGGDGYTF.

V is TRBV28 and J is TRBJ1-5, with D possibly TRBD1 on 6 matching bases. From germline, CDR1 is MDHEN and CDR2 SYDVKM. V was trimmed by 5 bases and J by 7 bases, leaving 15 bases between them. The CDR3 contains 14 residues. CDR3 loop: CASSPSQGLQPQHF. The CDR3 DNA reads TGTGCCAGCAGTCCCTCACAGGGACTACAGCCCCAGCATTTT.

J is TRBJ1-1 and V is TRBV18; 8 bases fit TRBD1. The CDR3 totals 16 residues. V shed 2 bases, J shed 0 bases, and the junction held 5 bases outside the gene matches. Germline V gives CDR1 KGHSH, CDR2 LQKENI. In DNA form, the CDR3 reads TGTGCCAGCTCACCATTCACAGGGGGTATGAACACTGAAGCTTTCTTT. The encoded protein is CASSPFTGGMNTEAFF.

The chain uses TRBV28 and TRBJ1-5, with unresolved D. Per germline, CDR1 MDHEN and CDR2 SYDVKM. This CDR3 is built from 13 residues. V was clipped by 7 bases and J by 5 bases, with 12 bases between them. The chain's CDR3 is CASNLSADQPQHF. The CDR3 nucleotides are TGTGCCAGCAACCTTTCGGCCGATCAGCCCCAGCATTTT.

This clone appeared a single time. The chain recombines TRBV18 with TRBJ2-5; no reliable D call. The germline V and J ends were trimmed by 5 bases and 5 bases, with 12 bases remaining between them. The V gene's germline CDR1 is KGHSH and CDR2 LQKENI. There are 13 residues in the CDR3. CDR3 nucleotides: TGTGCCAGCTCATCATTAGAACGGGAGACCCAGTACTTC. Its protein is CASSSLERETQYF. The full variable domain, its missing parts supplied by reference TRBV18 and TRBJ2-5, is NAGVMQNPRHLVRRRGQEARLRCSPMKGHSHVYWYRQLPEEGLKFMVYLQKENIIDESGMPKERFSAEFPKEGPSILRIQQVVRGDSAAYFCASSSLERETQYFGPGTRLLVL.

The chain couples TRBV6-5 to TRBJ1-2, with D possibly matching TRBD1 (5 bases). The CDR3 runs 13 residues. V lost 5 bases, J lost 6 bases, and 13 bases lay in between. Germline V gene lookup returns CDR1 MNHEY and CDR2 SVGAGI. CDR3 loop: CASSNYGGNGYTF. As DNA, the CDR3 is TGTGCCAGCAGTAACTATGGGGGGAATGGCTACACCTTC.

This clone was observed a handful of times. The gene calls are TRBV6-4 and TRBJ2-3; D call uncertain. The germline V gene has CDR1 MRHNA and CDR2 SNTAGT. The CDR3 length is 13 residues. Trimming cost V 2 bases and J 0 bases, with 3 bases left between them. The DNA of the CDR3 is TGTGCCAGCAGTGACGGGAGCACAGATACGCAGTATTTT. This translates into CASSDGSTDTQYF.

This chain connects TRBV11-3 to TRBJ2-5, with D unresolved. The germline gives CDR1 SGHNT, CDR2 YENEEA. The CDR3 spans 12 residues. The V and J ends lost 0 bases and 5 bases respectively, with 4 bases between them. This CDR3 is CASSLEGETQYF. As DNA, the CDR3 is TGTGCCAGCAGCTTAGAGGGCGAGACCCAGTACTTC.

The gene calls are TRBV5-1 and TRBJ2-3, with TRBD2 matching over 7 bases. CDR3 length: 16 residues. Germline V gene data show CDR1 as SGHRS and CDR2 as YFSETQ. Unmatched junction bases numbered 10, after V lost 4 bases and J lost 2 bases. The CDR3 coding sequence is TGCGCCAGCAGCAAGCTAGCGGCTATACCCACAGATACGCAGTATTTT. It is translated as CASSKLAAIPTDTQYF.

The rearrangement joins TRBV7-2 to TRBJ1-2; 7 nucleotides match TRBD1. The J segment lost 4 bases and the V segment lost 5 bases, leaving 13 bases of the junction unmatched. Germline V lookup: CDR1 SGHTA, CDR2 FQGNSA. CDR3 length: 16 amino acids. For the CDR3, the DNA is TGTGCCAGCAGCCAGCGGTGGGACAGCCAACTCTATGGCTACACCTTC. Its translation is CASSQRWDSQLYGYTF. Together with reference TRBV7-2 and TRBJ1-2, the CDR3 gives the full variable domain: GAGVSQSPSNKVTEKGKDVELRCDPISGHTALYWYRQSLGQGLEFLIYFQGNSAPDKSGLPSDRFSAERTGGSVSTLTIQRTQQEDSAVYLCASSQRWDSQLYGYTFGSGTRLTVV.

This sequence joins TRBV28 and TRBJ2-5, with 7 bases aligning to TRBD1. The germline V gene encodes CDR1 MDHEN and CDR2 SYDVKM. The junction had 12 bases not matched to a gene; V was cut back by 6 bases and J by 2 bases. This CDR3 contains 16 residues. In DNA form, the CDR3 reads TGTGCCAGCAGCCCTCATGACAGGGCATTACAAGAGACCCAGTACTTC. Encoded protein: CASSPHDRALQETQYF. The entire variable domain, with the rest obtained from reference TRBV28 and TRBJ2-5, is as follows: DVKVTQSSRYLVKRTGEKVFLECVQDMDHENMFWYRQDPGLGLRLIYFSYDVKMKEKGDIPEGYSVSREKKERFSLILESASTNQTSMYLCASSPHDRALQETQYFGPGTRLLVL.

The J gene is TRBJ2-1, the V gene TRBV7-9; 11 bases agree with TRBD2. V lost 6 bases, J lost 7 bases, and 14 bases stayed unmatched. Germline V gene data show CDR1 as SEHNR and CDR2 as FQNEAQ (reference sequence). The CDR3 loop spans 17 amino acids. CDR3 sequence (DNA): TGTGCCAGCAGTACACCCATAGCGGGAGGGGCAGGAAATGAGCAGTTCTTC. Translating gives CASSTPIAGGAGNEQFF.